The 8 T cell receptor beta chains reported below all come from one sample, sequenced in a study of radiotherapy plus CTLA-4 blockade in lung cancer. The method was immunoSEQ multiplex PCR; TCRdb's version includes in-frame clones alone and lacks a portion of them. The repertoire holds more than 95,000 clones, with around 74% as singletons. The sample here was peripheral blood, taken from a patient treated with radiotherapy plus ipilimumab. The receptors were gathered from a human donor with non-small cell lung cancer who had a partial response to radiotherapy plus ipilimumab. Some clones in this sample may be carry-over from other donors' samples.

The rearrangement uses TRBV2 and TRBJ2-7; tentatively, D is TRBD1 (5 bases). The length of the CDR3 is 14 residues. Germline V lookup: CDR1 SNHLY, CDR2 FYNNEI. Trimming stripped 2 bases from V and 3 bases from J, with 11 bases between. CDR3: CASSEQGVVYEQYF. CDR3 coding DNA: TGTGCCAGCAGTGAACAGGGTGTGGTCTACGAGCAGTACTTC.

V is TRBV19 and J is TRBJ1-2; D may be TRBD1 (6 bases). The CDR3 is made up of 15 amino acids. V lost 9 bases, J lost 1 base, and 18 bases lay in between. Germline CDR1 is LNHDA and CDR2 is SQIVND (reference sequence). In nucleotides, the CDR3 is TGTGCCAGCGCCCAGGGGACGGCCGATAACTATGGCTACACCTTC. Translating gives CASAQGTADNYGYTF.

This chain joins TRBV27 and TRBJ2-2; D unresolved. This CDR3 has 15 amino acids. Germline loops: CDR1 MNHEY, CDR2 SMNVEV (reference sequence). V was pared by 7 bases and J by 3 bases, with 15 bases between. The CDR3 region is CASTPWAVDTGELFF. As DNA, the CDR3 is TGTGCCAGCACCCCGTGGGCTGTGGACACCGGGGAGCTGTTTTTT.

The chain recombines TRBV29-1 with TRBJ2-2, with unresolved D. V was trimmed by 4 bases and J by 4 bases, leaving 13 bases between them. The CDR3 runs to 14 residues. Germline V gene data show CDR1 as SQVTM and CDR2 as ANQGSEA. CDR3 sequence: CSVVTGVPTGELFF. Written as DNA, the CDR3 is TGCAGCGTTGTAACGGGTGTTCCCACCGGGGAGCTGTTTTTT.

V is TRBV27 and J is TRBJ1-1; D gene unclear. The germline V gene has CDR1 MNHEY and CDR2 SMNVEV (reference sequence). V was shortened by 6 bases and J by 0 bases, with 11 bases between the two germline ends. CDR3 size: 14 residues. The CDR3 spells CASRVGRVNTEAFF. CDR3 DNA sequence: TGTGCCAGCAGGGTGGGGAGGGTGAACACTGAAGCTTTCTTT.

This chain joins TRBV28 and TRBJ2-6; D is unclear. There are 16 residues in the CDR3. Germline-derived CDR1 and CDR2 are MDHEN and SYDVKM. V lost 3 bases and J lost 2, with 11 bases in between. CDR3 nucleotide sequence: TGTGCCAGCAGTTTCGGGTTTTCTGCTGGGGCCAACGTCCTGACTTTC. Encoded protein: CASSFGFSAGANVLTF.

V and J are TRBV5-4 and TRBJ2-7; a possible D gene is TRBD1 (6 bases). This CDR3 is 13 amino acids long. CDR1 is SGHNT, CDR2 YYREEE, per germline (reference sequence). V lost 1 base, J lost 7 bases, and 12 bases lay in between. DNA of the CDR3: TGTGCCAGCAGCTTGTCAGGGGAGCGAGAGCAGTACTTC. It specifies CASSLSGEREQYF.

The table lists this clone with a few counts. This sequence joins TRBV4-2 and TRBJ1-2, with a possible D match to TRBD1 (5 bases). The CDR3 is 16 amino acids. With 0 bases removed from V and 3 bases from J, the gap between germline ends came to 14 bases. CDR1 and CDR2 (germline): LGHNA, YNFKEQ. CDR3 sequence: CASSQDQGSFYYGYTF. The CDR3 nucleotides are TGTGCCAGCAGCCAAGATCAGGGCAGCTTCTACTATGGCTACACCTTC.